The 27 T cell receptor beta chains given below trace back to one sample, sequenced in a study of a mutant IDH1 vaccine in newly diagnosed glioma. Time point of the sample: week 23, last vaccination. The vaccine gave 300 ug of a 20-mer mutant IDH1 peptide subcutaneously per dose. Assay used: immunoSEQ multiplex PCR; TCRdb lists only in-frame clones, some missing. The data hold about 44,000 clones, with 80% to 95% observed a single time. Which antigens these TCRs recognize remains unknown. Material: PBMCs, obtained from a glioma patient whose treatment included an IDH1 peptide vaccine. Source of these receptors: a man aged 50 to 59 with glioma.

The V call is TRBV6-5, the J call TRBJ1-1; TRBD1 is a possible D gene (5 bases). Between the trimmed V and J ends, which lost 0 bases and 0 bases, there was a span of 8 bases. The CDR3 sequence is 15 residues long. Germline V lookup: CDR1 MNHEY, CDR2 SVGAGI. In DNA form, the CDR3 reads TGTGCCAGCAGTTACTCGCGACAGATGAACACTGAAGCTTTCTTT. This translates into CASSYSRQMNTEAFF.

V gene TRBV6-1 combines with J gene TRBJ1-4; 9 nucleotides agree with TRBD1. Looked up from germline, CDR1 is MNHNS and CDR2 is SASEGT. This CDR3 contains 15 residues. After removal of 6 bases from V and 10 bases from J, the junction contained 12 bases not matched to a gene. The CDR3 nucleotides are TGTGCCAGCAGGGACCCCGGGACAGGGTTAGGAAAACTGTTTTTT. Encoded protein: CASRDPGTGLGKLFF.

This clone appeared once. The chain has TRBV29-1 and TRBJ2-7; no clear D. V was cut by 6 bases and J by 2 bases, with 8 bases left in between. Germline values: CDR1 SQVTM, CDR2 ANQGSEA. The CDR3 has 11 amino acids. CDR3 DNA: TGCAGCGTGGCCACAACCTACGAGCAGTACTTC. This gives the protein CSVATTYEQYF.

This clone appeared a single time. The CDR3 nucleotides are TGCGCCAGCAGCCCGGGGGGGACTAGCGGGGCCACCTACGAGCAGTACTTC. It specifies CASSPGGTSGATYEQYF. This chain connects TRBV4-1 to TRBJ2-7; 13 bases are a match to TRBD2. The CDR3 length is 17 residues. Trimming took 4 bases from V and 2 from J; bases not matched to a gene: 8. From germline, CDR1 is MGHRA and CDR2 YSYEKL.

The rearrangement links TRBV2 to TRBJ1-5; no clear D. With 10 bases removed from V and 3 bases from J, the gap between germline ends came to 7 bases. The CDR3 runs 11 residues. Per germline, CDR1 SNHLY and CDR2 FYNNEI. The CDR3 DNA sequence: TGTGCCACCGGGGACAATCAGCCCCAGCATTTT. This encodes CATGDNQPQHF.

V is TRBV7-3 and J is TRBJ2-7, with 15 bases fitting TRBD2. The J segment lost 4 bases and the V segment lost 5 bases, leaving 3 bases of the junction unmatched. There are 15 residues in the CDR3. The germline V gene has CDR1 SGHTA and CDR2 FQGTGA. The CDR3 region has the DNA TGTGCCAGCAGCCCGGGACTAGCGGGAGGTTACGAGCAGTACTTC. Its translation is CASSPGLAGGYEQYF.

This chain joins TRBV14 and TRBJ1-3, with D uncertain. Germline-derived CDR1 and CDR2 are SGHDN and FVKESK. The CDR3 extends over 14 amino acids. Trimming shortened V by 0 bases and J by 0 bases, and 3 bases separated the two germline ends. The CDR3 DNA reads as TGTGCCAGCAGCCAAGAGAGCTCTGGAAACACCATATATTTT. As protein: CASSQESSGNTIYF. Full variable domain (rest looked up from reference TRBV14 and TRBJ1-3): EAGVTQFPSHSVIEKGQTVTLRCDPISGHDNLYWYRRVMGKEIKFLLHFVKESKQDESGMPNNRFLAERTGGTYSTLKVQPAELEDSGVYFCASSQESSGNTIYFGEGSWLTVV.

The chain uses TRBV6-1 and TRBJ2-2, with TRBD2 as a possible D gene (5 bases). Germline V gene sequence: CDR1 MNHNS, CDR2 SASEGT. Trimming cost V 0 bases and J 7 bases, with 18 bases left between them. The CDR3 covers 17 residues. CDR3 nucleotides: TGTGCCAGCAGTGAAGCGGTGGGAGTAGTAAGTTTCGGGGAGCTGTTTTTT. It is translated as CASSEAVGVVSFGELFF.

V is TRBV5-1 and J is TRBJ1-1; 8 bases fit TRBD1. The CDR3 extends over 15 amino acids. Germline-derived CDR1 and CDR2 are SGHRS and YFSETQ. V lost 0 bases to trimming and J lost 0 bases; unmatched junction nucleotides: 1. The CDR3 region has the DNA TGCGCCAGCAGCTTGGCAGGGGGCCTGAACACTGAAGCTTTCTTT. Translation: CASSLAGGLNTEAFF.

The chain combines TRBV5-1 with TRBJ2-7; D is uncertain. This CDR3 is built from 15 residues. The V and J ends lost 4 bases and 3 bases respectively, with 17 bases between them. CDR1 SGHRS and CDR2 YFSETQ come from the germline V gene. The chain's CDR3 is CASSADLRAHYEQYF. DNA for the CDR3: TGCGCCAGCAGCGCTGACCTTAGGGCACACTACGAGCAGTACTTC.

The chain joins TRBV27 to TRBJ2-1; 14 bases are a match to TRBD2. Per the germline V gene, CDR1 is MNHEY and CDR2 is SMNVEV (reference sequence). V was clipped by 3 bases and J by 5 bases; unmatched bases: 9. This CDR3 spans 18 amino acids. CDR3 region: CASSFYEPGLAGDNEQFF. The CDR3 bases are TGTGCCAGCAGTTTCTACGAACCGGGACTAGCGGGAGACAATGAGCAGTTCTTC.

Only one count was recorded for this clone. V usage is TRBV28 and J usage is TRBJ1-4, with D possibly matching TRBD1 (5 bases). The CDR3 runs to 15 residues. CDR1 MDHEN and CDR2 SYDVKM come from the germline V gene. V gave up 5 bases and J gave up 2 bases, with 12 bases separating them. The chain's CDR3 is CASSLGGGTNEKLFF. CDR3 in DNA: TGTGCCAGCAGTCTCGGGGGAGGGACTAATGAAAAACTGTTTTTT.

This chain joins TRBV19 and TRBJ2-7, with TRBD1 matching over 9 bases. The trim removed 2 bases at V and 0 bases at J, leaving 5 bases unmatched. The CDR3 is made up of 16 amino acids. Per germline, CDR1 LNHDA and CDR2 SQIVND (reference sequence). CDR3 region: CASSIKRTGVSYEQYF. The CDR3 DNA follows: TGTGCCAGTAGTATAAAGAGGACAGGGGTCTCCTACGAGCAGTACTTC.

The genes are TRBV27 and TRBJ2-2; TRBD1 aligns across 11 bases. Unmatched junction bases numbered 16, after V lost 7 bases and J lost 6 bases. This CDR3 is built from 18 residues. Germline V gives CDR1 MNHEY, CDR2 SMNVEV (reference sequence). CDR3 region: CASTSLGQGASSPGELFF. CDR3 DNA: TGTGCCAGCACCTCACTCGGACAGGGGGCTTCTAGCCCCGGGGAGCTGTTTTTT.

The chain joins TRBV5-1 to TRBJ2-1; 8 bases agree with TRBD1. V shed 4 bases and J 9 bases; nucleotides not matched to a gene: 12. This CDR3 has 15 amino acids. Germline V gene sequence: CDR1 SGHRS, CDR2 YFSETQ. CDR3 amino acids: CASSLGQVVKSEQFF. CDR3 coding DNA: TGCGCCAGCAGCCTGGGACAGGTGGTGAAGAGTGAGCAGTTCTTC.

The chain recombines TRBV9 with TRBJ2-7; D tentatively fits TRBD1 or TRBD2 (6 bases each). Between the trimmed V and J ends, which lost 4 bases and 2 bases, there was a span of 16 bases. Germline CDR1 and CDR2: SGDLS and YYNGEE. The CDR3 sequence is 15 residues long. The CDR3 DNA sequence: TGTGCCAGCAGCTCGGGGGACACGACAACCTACGAGCAGTACTTC. As protein: CASSSGDTTTYEQYF.

The CDR3 coding sequence is TGTGCCTGGAGGGCAGTCCCGCGGGCGAACACCGGGGAGCTGTTTTTT. Encoded protein: CAWRAVPRANTGELFF. The chain is built from TRBV30 and TRBJ2-2; D is possibly TRBD2 (5 bases). Trimming cost V 3 bases and J 0 bases, with 14 bases left between them. Germline V gives CDR1 GTSNPN, CDR2 SVGIG (reference sequence). The CDR3 is made up of 16 amino acids.

The genes are TRBV7-8 and TRBJ2-6; 10 positions match TRBD1. The CDR3 length is 17 residues. Per germline, CDR1 SGHVS and CDR2 FQNEAQ. Losses at the gene ends were 3 bases for V and 0 bases for J; bases not matched to a gene: 2. The CDR3 is CASSFGQGGSGANVLTF. CDR3 DNA: TGTGCCAGCAGCTTCGGACAGGGGGGCTCTGGGGCCAACGTCCTGACTTTC.

This chain links TRBV29-1 with TRBJ2-1; perhaps TRBD2 as D (6 bases). V lost 4 bases to trimming and J lost 6 bases, with 16 bases between them. The length of the CDR3 is 14 residues. CDR1 is SQVTM, CDR2 ANQGSEA, per germline. CDR3 protein: CSVARGLRGNEQFF. CDR3 DNA: TGCAGCGTTGCGCGGGGCCTTCGGGGCAATGAGCAGTTCTTC.

The V call is TRBV5-1, the J call TRBJ2-7, with unresolved D. This CDR3 region has 13 residues. Trimming left V 3 bases short and J 0 bases short, with 7 bases between. CDR1 is SGHRS, CDR2 YFSETQ, per germline. In DNA form, the CDR3 reads TGCGCCAGCAGCTCAGACTCCTCCTACGAGCAGTACTTC. It codes for CASSSDSSYEQYF.

The chain recombines TRBV5-6 with TRBJ2-7, with 7 bases lining up with TRBD1. V lost 1 base and J lost 2; bases outside the gene matches: 3. This CDR3 spans 14 amino acids. The germline V gene has CDR1 SGHDT and CDR2 YYEEEE. The DNA for the CDR3 is TGTGCCAGCAGCTTGCAGGGGGTTGCCTACGAGCAGTACTTC. This gives the protein CASSLQGVAYEQYF.

The chain links TRBV2 to TRBJ2-1; D is uncertain. Germline V CDR1 and CDR2: SNHLY, FYNNEI. CDR3 size: 16 residues. Trimming removed 10 bases at V and 0 bases at J, with 19 bases between. CDR3 loop: CATANRIRLSYNEQFF. The CDR3 DNA reads TGTGCCACAGCGAATAGAATAAGACTCTCCTACAATGAGCAGTTCTTC.

The J gene is TRBJ1-5, the V gene TRBV19; D is unresolved. V was cut by 9 bases and J by 0 bases, with 12 bases left in between. From germline, CDR1 is LNHDA and CDR2 SQIVND (reference sequence). The CDR3 runs 14 residues. CDR3 sequence (DNA): TGTGCCAGCACACCAGTCGATAGCAATCAGCCCCAGCATTTT. Its protein is CASTPVDSNQPQHF.

This chain links TRBV9 with TRBJ1-1; D remains unclear. The germline gives CDR1 SGDLS, CDR2 YYNGEE. Trimming took 0 bases from V and 5 from J, leaving 11 bases between them. This CDR3 is built from 14 residues. CDR3 coding DNA: TGTGCCAGCAGCGTAGCTAGCGGCGGGACTGAAGCTTTCTTT. It translates to CASSVASGGTEAFF.

This clone was counted a single time. The rearrangement links TRBV6-1 to TRBJ2-7; tentative D call: TRBD2 (6 bases). The germline gives CDR1 MNHNS, CDR2 SASEGT. The CDR3 has 14 amino acids. V lost 6 bases and J lost 8, with 20 bases in between. The CDR3 protein is CASREGGPLTQQYF. CDR3 nucleotides: TGTGCCAGCAGGGAGGGAGGCCCCTTGACCCAGCAGTACTTC.

The chain employs TRBV5-8 and TRBJ1-1; a weak D match, TRBD1 (5 bases). The V gene lost 4 bases and the J gene lost 1 base, with 11 bases spanning the gap. The CDR3 is made up of 14 amino acids. CDR1 is SGHTS and CDR2 is YDEGEE in the germline V gene. In nucleotides, the CDR3 is TGTGCCAGCAGCCTCAGGGTGAGGAACACTGAAGCTTTCTTT. Translated, it gives CASSLRVRNTEAFF.

This chain links TRBV27 with TRBJ1-1, with D possibly matching TRBD1 (5 bases). Germline V CDR1 and CDR2: MNHEY, SMNVEV (reference sequence). V shed 4 bases and J shed 1 base, with 16 bases lying between them. CDR3 length equals 16 residues. CDR3 sequence (DNA): TGTGCCAGCAGTTACATATGGGAAGGGGAGAACACTGAAGCTTTCTTT. It translates to CASSYIWEGENTEAFF.